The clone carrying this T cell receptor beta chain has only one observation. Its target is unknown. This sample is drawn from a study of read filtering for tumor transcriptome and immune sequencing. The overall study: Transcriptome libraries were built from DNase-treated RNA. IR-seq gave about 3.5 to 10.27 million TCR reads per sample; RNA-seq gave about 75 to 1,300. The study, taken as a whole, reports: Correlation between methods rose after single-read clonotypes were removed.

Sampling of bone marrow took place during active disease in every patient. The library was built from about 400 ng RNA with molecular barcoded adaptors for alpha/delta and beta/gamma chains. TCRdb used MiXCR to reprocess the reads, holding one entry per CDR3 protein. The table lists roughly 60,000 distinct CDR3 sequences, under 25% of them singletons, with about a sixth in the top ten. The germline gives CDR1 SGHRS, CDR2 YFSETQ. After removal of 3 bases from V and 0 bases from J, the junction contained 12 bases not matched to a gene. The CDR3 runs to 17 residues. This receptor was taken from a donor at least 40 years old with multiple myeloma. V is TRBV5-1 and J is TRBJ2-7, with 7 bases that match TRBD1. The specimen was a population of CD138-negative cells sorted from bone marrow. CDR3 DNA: TGCGCCAGCAGCTCACCCGGGATACAGGGGAACTCCTACGAGCAGTACTTC. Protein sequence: CASSSPGIQGNSYEQYF.